The 3 T cell receptor beta chains presented below share a single source sample, sequenced in a study of Ad26.COV2.S vaccination and SARS-CoV-2 variants. Produced via immunoSEQ multiplex PCR; TCRdb's table is partial and in-frame only. The table records roughly 420,000 clones, roughly nine tenths of them present only once. The treatment here: around 19 received Ad26.COV2.S at low or high dose, single or two shots; roughly five received placebo; per-sample allocation not given. Specimen acquisition occurred on day 63 following the initial vaccine or placebo injection. Material: peripheral blood, obtained in a trial of Ad26.COV2.S vaccine versus placebo. These receptors all stem from a person aged 18-60 years who received the Ad26.COV2.S COVID-19 vaccine or a placebo.

This chain connects TRBV2 to TRBJ2-1, with unresolved D. The ends were cut back, 7 bases at V and 9 bases at J, with 13 bases in the middle. Germline V gene lookup returns CDR1 SNHLY and CDR2 FYNNEI. The CDR3 runs 12 residues. The DNA for the CDR3 is TGTGCCAGCAACGGCAGGTCGGCTGAGCAGTTCTTC. Protein sequence: CASNGRSAEQFF.

The rearrangement joins TRBV6-4 to TRBJ2-2; 9 bases are a match to TRBD1. Unmatched junction bases numbered 1, after V lost 4 bases and J lost 4 bases. The V gene's germline CDR1 is MRHNA and CDR2 SNTAGT. This CDR3 spans 14 amino acids. CDR3 DNA sequence: TGTGCCAGCAGTGTGGGACAGGGCACCGGGGAGCTGTTTTTT. Translation: CASSVGQGTGELFF.

The V call is TRBV20-1, the J call TRBJ2-2, with TRBD2 identical over 9 bases. The V segment lost 3 bases and the J segment 4 bases; nucleotides outside the gene matches: 6. CDR1 and CDR2 from the germline V gene are DFQATT and SNEGSKA (reference sequence). CDR3 length: 15 residues. CDR3 in amino acids: CSASRRGGSTGELFF. The CDR3 DNA reads TGCAGTGCTAGTCGGCGGGGGGGCTCCACCGGGGAGCTGTTTTTT.